These T cell receptor beta chains were read from a single sample in a study of T-cell reconstitution after alpha-beta-depleted transplantation in children. TCRdb ran MiXCR on the PCR reads and lists one entry per CDR3 protein. The sample holds 40,000 to 60,000 distinct CDR3 sequences, around a tenth seen once. This material consisted of PBMCs, mostly from graft donor cells, taken 60 days after TCRalphabeta/CD19-depleted stem cell transplant. The receptors were sampled from a male patient between 2 and 15 years old who had a stem cell transplant for chronic granulomatous disease, so the T cells may come from the graft donor. Both conserved end residues are part of each CDR3. D genes are given only for firm matches. The size field is filled for only some rows; it gives once, few, many or a size class.

d_gene: TRBD1; j_gene: TRBJ1-6; v_gene: TRBV29-1; abundance: few; len: 13; CDR3aa: CSVGTGDNSPLHF; CDR3nt: TGCAGCGTTGGGACAGGGGACAATTCACCCCTCCACTTT
d_gene: .; j_gene: TRBJ2-5; v_gene: TRBV5-1; abundance: many; len: 14; CDR3aa: CASSLRGIQETQYF; CDR3nt: TGCGCCAGCAGCTTGCGAGGGATCCAAGAGACCCAGTACTTC
d_gene: .; j_gene: TRBJ1-6; v_gene: TRBV28; abundance: few; len: 16; CDR3aa: CASSTLGRGYRSPLHF; CDR3nt: TGTGCCAGCAGTACCCTGGGGAGGGGTTATCGATCACCCCTCCACTTT
d_gene: .; j_gene: TRBJ1-2; v_gene: TRBV7-6; abundance: many; len: 14; CDR3aa: CASSPLGGGYGYTF; CDR3nt: TGTGCCAGCAGTCCGTTGGGCGGGGGTTATGGCTACACCTTC
d_gene: .; j_gene: TRBJ2-3; v_gene: TRBV7-9; abundance: many; len: 15; CDR3aa: CASSLGGTITDTQYF; CDR3nt: TGTGCCAGCAGCTTAGGCGGGACGATCACAGATACGCAGTATTTT
d_gene: TRBD2; j_gene: TRBJ2-7; v_gene: TRBV29-1; abundance: few; len: 12; CDR3aa: CSMTTSSHEQYF; CDR3nt: TGCAGCATGACGACTAGCAGCCACGAGCAGTACTTC
d_gene: .; j_gene: TRBJ2-5; v_gene: TRBV2; abundance: many; len: 15; CDR3aa: CASSELVSGQETQYF; CDR3nt: TGTGCCAGCAGTGAATTGGTTAGCGGACAAGAGACCCAGTACTTC
d_gene: .; j_gene: TRBJ2-2; v_gene: TRBV5-1; abundance: many; len: 16; CDR3aa: CASSLAVPTDTGELFF; CDR3nt: TGCGCCAGCAGCTTGGCCGTGCCGACTGACACCGGGGAGCTGTTTTTT
d_gene: TRBD2; j_gene: TRBJ2-1; v_gene: TRBV6-2/TRBV6-3; abundance: many; len: 15; CDR3aa: CASSYTSGYYNEQFF; CDR3nt: TGTGCCAGCAGTTACACTAGCGGCTATTACAATGAGCAGTTCTTC
d_gene: .; j_gene: TRBJ2-1; v_gene: TRBV29-1; abundance: .; len: 13; CDR3aa: CSVGDLGGTEQFF; CDR3nt: TGCAGCGTTGGCGACTTGGGGGGCACTGAGCAGTTCTTC
d_gene: TRBD2; j_gene: TRBJ2-3; v_gene: TRBV5-1; abundance: many; len: 17; CDR3aa: CASSYKGSGRFTDTQYF; CDR3nt: TGCGCCAGCAGCTACAAAGGCAGCGGGAGGTTTACAGATACGCAGTATTTT
d_gene: .; j_gene: TRBJ2-3; v_gene: TRBV7-8; abundance: many; len: 13; CDR3aa: CASSPIKTDTQYF; CDR3nt: TGTGCCAGCAGCCCTATTAAGACAGATACGCAGTATTTT
d_gene: TRBD2; j_gene: TRBJ2-1; v_gene: TRBV14; abundance: many; len: 16; CDR3aa: CASSHLRDYPINEQFF; CDR3nt: TGTGCCAGCAGCCATCTCCGGGACTACCCCATCAATGAGCAGTTCTTC
d_gene: TRBD2; j_gene: TRBJ2-1; v_gene: TRBV29-1; abundance: many; len: 14; CDR3aa: CSVVPSGDYNEQFF; CDR3nt: TGCAGCGTTGTTCCTAGCGGGGACTACAATGAGCAGTTCTTC
d_gene: .; j_gene: TRBJ1-4; v_gene: TRBV12-3/TRBV12-4; abundance: many; len: 14; CDR3aa: CASSFSGLAEKLFF; CDR3nt: TGTGCCAGCAGTTTTTCAGGGCTTGCTGAAAAACTGTTTTTT
d_gene: .; j_gene: TRBJ1-4; v_gene: TRBV4-3; abundance: many; len: 14; CDR3aa: CASSQYPSYEKLFF; CDR3nt: TGCGCCAGCAGCCAATATCCCTCTTATGAAAAACTGTTTTTT
d_gene: TRBD2; j_gene: TRBJ2-7; v_gene: TRBV5-1; abundance: many; len: 17; CDR3aa: CASSGFPPGGGSYEQYF; CDR3nt: TGCGCCAGCAGCGGATTCCCCCCTGGCGGGGGCTCCTACGAGCAGTACTTC
d_gene: .; j_gene: TRBJ1-1; v_gene: TRBV14; abundance: many; len: 16; CDR3aa: CASSQEEQSMNTEAFF; CDR3nt: TGTGCCAGCAGCCAAGAGGAACAGTCTATGAACACTGAAGCTTTCTTT
d_gene: TRBD2; j_gene: TRBJ2-3; v_gene: TRBV12-3/TRBV12-4; abundance: many; len: 16; CDR3aa: CASSPRTSGRGDTQYF; CDR3nt: TGTGCCAGCAGTCCCCGGACTAGCGGGAGGGGGGATACGCAGTATTTT
d_gene: .; j_gene: TRBJ2-3; v_gene: TRBV20-1; abundance: many; len: 12; CDR3aa: CSARDWSDTQYF; CDR3nt: TGCAGTGCTAGGGACTGGTCAGATACGCAGTATTTT
d_gene: .; j_gene: TRBJ1-1; v_gene: TRBV9; abundance: .; len: 16; CDR3aa: CASSVVSRPREGEAFF; CDR3nt: TGTGCCAGCAGCGTAGTCTCAAGACCCCGTGAGGGTGAAGCTTTCTTT
d_gene: TRBD1; j_gene: TRBJ2-7; v_gene: TRBV3-1; abundance: many; len: 14; CDR3aa: CASSLDRDLDEQYF; CDR3nt: TGTGCCAGCAGCCTGGACAGGGATTTAGACGAGCAGTACTTC
d_gene: .; j_gene: TRBJ1-6; v_gene: TRBV12-3/TRBV12-4; abundance: many; len: 13; CDR3aa: CASSLARHSPLHF; CDR3nt: TGTGCCAGCAGTTTAGCCCGACACTCACCCCTCCACTTT
d_gene: .; j_gene: TRBJ1-5; v_gene: TRBV6-1; abundance: .; len: 16; CDR3aa: CASSEATGGAHQPQHF; CDR3nt: TGTGCCAGCAGTGAAGCGACGGGGGGCGCCCATCAGCCCCAGCATTTT
d_gene: .; j_gene: TRBJ2-2; v_gene: TRBV30; abundance: few; len: 12; CDR3aa: CAGGRPPGELFF; CDR3nt: TGTGCCGGTGGCAGGCCCCCCGGGGAGCTGTTTTTT
d_gene: .; j_gene: TRBJ1-3; v_gene: TRBV20-1; abundance: many; len: 13; CDR3aa: CSAKRDSGNTIYF; CDR3nt: TGCAGTGCTAAACGGGACTCTGGAAACACCATATATTTT
d_gene: .; j_gene: TRBJ1-1; v_gene: TRBV6-1; abundance: few; len: 12; CDR3aa: CASSESLSEAFF; CDR3nt: TGTGCCAGCAGTGAATCATTGTCTGAAGCTTTCTTT
d_gene: TRBD2; j_gene: TRBJ2-1; v_gene: TRBV5-6; abundance: once; len: 17; CDR3aa: CASGPGFLAGYNNEQFF; CDR3nt: TGTGCCAGCGGCCCCGGATTCTTAGCGGGGTATAACAATGAGCAGTTCTTC
d_gene: TRBD2; j_gene: TRBJ2-4; v_gene: TRBV29-1; abundance: many; len: 15; CDR3aa: CSVEGREGAKNIQYF; CDR3nt: TGCAGCGTTGAAGGGCGGGAGGGAGCCAAAAACATTCAGTACTTC
d_gene: .; j_gene: TRBJ1-5; v_gene: TRBV6-2/TRBV6-3; abundance: many; len: 14; CDR3aa: CASRNLHSNQPQHF; CDR3nt: TGTGCCAGCAGGAACCTTCATAGCAATCAGCCCCAGCATTTT
d_gene: .; j_gene: TRBJ2-2; v_gene: TRBV6-2/TRBV6-3; abundance: .; len: 13; CDR3aa: CASNPIRTGELFF; CDR3nt: TGTGCCAGCAACCCTATTAGGACCGGGGAGCTGTTTTTT
d_gene: TRBD1; j_gene: TRBJ2-7; v_gene: TRBV6-5; abundance: many; len: 15; CDR3aa: CASSPRDSLSNEQYF; CDR3nt: TGTGCCAGCAGTCCCAGGGACAGTTTGAGTAACGAGCAGTACTTC
d_gene: .; j_gene: TRBJ1-2; v_gene: TRBV5-6; abundance: many; len: 14; CDR3aa: CASRIVGTNYGYTF; CDR3nt: TGTGCCAGCAGGATCGTTGGTACTAACTATGGCTACACCTTC
d_gene: TRBD2; j_gene: TRBJ2-4; v_gene: TRBV7-2; abundance: many; len: 17; CDR3aa: CASSPGLTGLAKNIQYF; CDR3nt: TGTGCCAGCAGCCCGGGACTAACCGGACTAGCCAAAAACATTCAGTACTTC
d_gene: .; j_gene: TRBJ2-1; v_gene: TRBV5-5; abundance: medium-sized; len: 13; CDR3aa: CASSLARVNEQFF; CDR3nt: TGTGCCAGCAGCTTGGCGCGGGTGAATGAGCAGTTCTTC
d_gene: .; j_gene: TRBJ2-3; v_gene: TRBV2; abundance: many; len: 15; CDR3aa: CASKEGAARTDTQYF; CDR3nt: TGTGCCAGCAAGGAAGGGGCGGCCCGCACAGATACGCAGTATTTT
d_gene: .; j_gene: TRBJ1-4; v_gene: TRBV18; abundance: many; len: 14; CDR3aa: CASSPLPQGEKLFF; CDR3nt: TGTGCCAGCTCACCCCTCCCACAAGGGGAAAAACTGTTTTTT
d_gene: TRBD1; j_gene: TRBJ1-5; v_gene: TRBV20-1; abundance: many; len: 16; CDR3aa: CSATRGGTGKNQPQHF; CDR3nt: TGCAGTGCTACCCGCGGGGGGACAGGGAAAAATCAGCCCCAGCATTTT
d_gene: .; j_gene: TRBJ2-2; v_gene: TRBV5-6; abundance: many; len: 14; CDR3aa: CASSLAVCTGELFF; CDR3nt: TGTGCCAGCAGCTTGGCCGTGTGCACCGGGGAGCTGTTTTTT
d_gene: .; j_gene: TRBJ2-1; v_gene: TRBV4-3; abundance: .; len: 19; CDR3aa: CASSQDWGRDSLFRNEQFF; CDR3nt: TGCGCCAGCAGCCAAGACTGGGGCCGGGACTCACTCTTTCGCAATGAGCAGTTCTTC
d_gene: TRBD2; j_gene: TRBJ2-1; v_gene: TRBV20-1; abundance: many; len: 15; CDR3aa: CSARQTSGRHNEQFF; CDR3nt: TGCAGTGCTAGACAAACTAGCGGGAGACACAATGAGCAGTTCTTC
d_gene: .; j_gene: TRBJ2-7; v_gene: TRBV6-5; abundance: .; len: 18; CDR3aa: CASSSSIQAAPSPYEQYF; CDR3nt: TGTGCCAGCAGTTCCTCCATTCAAGCGGCTCCATCCCCCTACGAGCAGTACTTC
d_gene: TRBD1; j_gene: TRBJ1-6; v_gene: TRBV20-1; abundance: .; len: 16; CDR3aa: CSASDPEQGEVSPLHF; CDR3nt: TGCAGTGCTAGCGACCCCGAACAGGGGGAGGTTTCACCCCTCCACTTT
d_gene: TRBD2; j_gene: TRBJ2-4; v_gene: TRBV12-3/TRBV12-4; abundance: many; len: 13; CDR3aa: CASASGAKNIQYF; CDR3nt: TGTGCCAGCGCTAGCGGAGCCAAAAACATTCAGTACTTC
d_gene: TRBD2; j_gene: TRBJ2-7; v_gene: TRBV7-2; abundance: .; len: 15; CDR3aa: CASSPRVAGDYEQYF; CDR3nt: TGTGCCAGCAGCCCCCGGGTAGCGGGGGATTACGAGCAGTACTTC
d_gene: TRBD2; j_gene: TRBJ2-7; v_gene: TRBV11-2; abundance: few; len: 15; CDR3aa: CASSSRTSGIHEQYF; CDR3nt: TGTGCCAGCAGCTCGAGGACTAGCGGGATCCACGAGCAGTACTTC
d_gene: .; j_gene: TRBJ1-1; v_gene: TRBV12-3/TRBV12-4; abundance: few; len: 12; CDR3aa: CASTSANTEAFF; CDR3nt: TGTGCCAGCACCTCCGCAAACACTGAAGCTTTCTTT
d_gene: .; j_gene: TRBJ2-2; v_gene: TRBV29-1; abundance: many; len: 14; CDR3aa: CSVGSAVNTGELFF; CDR3nt: TGCAGCGTTGGTTCGGCAGTGAACACCGGGGAGCTGTTTTTT
d_gene: TRBD1; j_gene: TRBJ1-1; v_gene: TRBV29-1; abundance: few; len: 15; CDR3aa: CSVDPSGTGNTEAFF; CDR3nt: TGCAGCGTTGATCCGTCCGGGACAGGGAACACTGAAGCTTTCTTT
d_gene: TRBD2; j_gene: TRBJ2-5; v_gene: TRBV7-9; abundance: .; len: 15; CDR3aa: CASSQTSGSRETQYF; CDR3nt: TGTGCCAGCAGCCAAACGAGCGGGAGCCGGGAGACCCAGTACTTC
d_gene: TRBD1; j_gene: TRBJ1-5; v_gene: TRBV27; abundance: .; len: 14; CDR3aa: CASSPQGARQPQHF; CDR3nt: TGTGCCAGCAGTCCACAGGGGGCGCGACAGCCCCAGCATTTT
d_gene: .; j_gene: TRBJ2-7; v_gene: TRBV11-1; abundance: once; len: 16; CDR3aa: CASSLTGTIVYYKQYF; CDR3nt: TGTGCCAGCAGCTTAACCGGGACAATTGTTTACTACAAGCAGTACTTC
d_gene: TRBD2; j_gene: TRBJ2-1; v_gene: TRBV6-5; abundance: few; len: 17; CDR3aa: CASSLGLAGVFRNEQFF; CDR3nt: TGTGCCAGCAGTTTAGGACTAGCGGGAGTTTTTAGAAATGAGCAGTTCTTC
d_gene: .; j_gene: TRBJ2-7; v_gene: TRBV6-2/TRBV6-3; abundance: .; len: 15; CDR3aa: CASSYSQVLIYEQYF; CDR3nt: TGTGCCAGCAGTTACTCGCAAGTACTCATCTACGAGCAGTACTTC
d_gene: .; j_gene: TRBJ2-7; v_gene: TRBV4-3; abundance: many; len: 16; CDR3aa: CASSQGTAGEAFEQYF; CDR3nt: TGCGCCAGCAGCCAAGGGACGGCAGGGGAGGCCTTCGAGCAGTACTTC
d_gene: TRBD2; j_gene: TRBJ2-5; v_gene: TRBV3-1; abundance: many; len: 15; CDR3aa: CASSYSTSGRETQYF; CDR3nt: TGTGCCAGCAGCTACTCGACTAGCGGGAGAGAGACCCAGTACTTC
d_gene: TRBD2; j_gene: TRBJ2-7; v_gene: TRBV20-1; abundance: many; len: 14; CDR3aa: CSAGIAGRTYEQYF; CDR3nt: TGCAGTGCTGGAATAGCGGGTAGGACCTACGAGCAGTACTTC